The TCR beta chain under discussion was sequenced for a study of blood T cell repertoires in COVID-19. Study context: The United States, Italy and Spain supplied acute and convalescent COVID-19 samples. T cells, B-cell-depleted T cells, or PBMCs supplied cDNA or gDNA.

Trimming cost V 4 bases and J 3 bases; bases outside gene matches: 6. CDR3 length: 15 amino acids. Looked up from germline, CDR1 is KGHDR and CDR2 is SFDVKD. Per the original data handling: Quantification of nucleated cells was approximated via reference gene primer amplification. Method: immunoSEQ multiplex PCR; TCRdb's copy keeps in-frame clones and lacks some. That table furnishes V, J and clone size, whereas the DNA furnished D and trimming. The data show tens of thousands of clones, 76% seen once. The sequence was obtained from a man aged 70 or older with acute or convalescent COVID-19. The V and J genes are TRBV24-1 and TRBJ1-1; TRBD1 matches 8 bases. The sequencing input was peripheral blood. The chain's CDR3 is CATSDPGQGDTEAFF. The CDR3, as DNA: TGTGCCACCAGTGACCCCGGACAGGGAGACACTGAAGCTTTCTTT.